The 32 T cell receptor beta chains below come from one sample, sequenced in a study of T cells after yellow fever vaccination. MiXCR, applied by TCRdb to the 5' RACE reads, yields one record per CDR3 protein. The table lists some 670,000 distinct CDR3 sequences, more than 9% of them singletons. Sequenced here: PBMCs, sampled on the day of the yellow fever booster vaccination. Every receptor here comes from a man under 40 who received the YFV17D yellow fever vaccine.

V usage is TRBV6-5 and J usage is TRBJ2-3; TRBD1 might be the D (6 bases). The V and J ends lost 0 bases and 5 bases respectively, with 9 bases between them. Germline-derived CDR1 and CDR2 are MNHEY and SVGAGI. The CDR3 is 14 amino acids. The CDR3 spells CASSYSGAGDTQYF. The CDR3 DNA reads as TGTGCCAGCAGTTACTCGGGGGCAGGAGATACGCAGTATTTT.

This clonotype was detected ten times or more. The rearrangement links TRBV7-2 to TRBJ1-6, with D tentatively TRBD1 (5 bases). The germline V gene encodes CDR1 SGHTA and CDR2 FQGNSA. There are 16 residues in the CDR3. V was shortened by 6 bases and J by 0 bases, with 12 bases between the two germline ends. The DNA of the CDR3 is TGTGCCAGCAGGTCGACAGACAGCTCCTATAATTCACCCCTCCACTTT. Translating it yields CASRSTDSSYNSPLHF.

The rearrangement links TRBV15 to TRBJ2-4; possibly TRBD2 for D (5 bases). The V and J ends lost 6 bases and 7 bases respectively, with 19 bases between them. This CDR3 spans 15 amino acids. CDR1 and CDR2 from the germline V gene are LNHNV and YYDKDF (reference sequence). CDR3 in amino acids: CATRKEGLGLNIQYF. In DNA form, the CDR3 reads TGTGCCACCAGAAAAGAGGGCCTCGGATTGAACATTCAGTACTTC.

This clonotype was seen repeatedly, ten times or more. The chain joins TRBV4-3 to TRBJ2-7; D may be TRBD2 (6 bases). Between the trimmed V and J ends, which lost 4 bases and 4 bases, there was a span of 14 bases. Per the germline V gene, CDR1 is LGHNA and CDR2 is YSLEER. This CDR3 spans 14 amino acids. The CDR3, as DNA: TGCGCCAGCAGCCCCGGGACTGGGGAGTACGAGCAGTACTTC. This translates into CASSPGTGEYEQYF.

Only a few counts were recorded for this clonotype. The CDR3 sequence is CSAPPSGGYNEQFF. The CDR3 nucleotides are TGCAGTGCCCCCCCGAGCGGAGGCTACAATGAGCAGTTCTTC. The rearrangement links TRBV20-1 to TRBJ2-1; D may be TRBD2 (5 bases). V shed 6 bases and J shed 3 bases, with 15 bases lying between them. Germline V gives CDR1 DFQATT, CDR2 SNEGSKA (reference sequence). CDR3 length equals 14 residues.

The sample holds many counts of this clonotype. The chain has TRBV15 and TRBJ2-7; D may be TRBD1 (5 bases). The CDR3 spans 15 residues. Trimming shortened V by 3 bases and J by 7 bases, and 19 bases separated the two germline ends. Looked up from germline, CDR1 is LNHNV and CDR2 is YYDKDF (reference sequence). The CDR3 region is CATSRDTALDGEQYF. The DNA for the CDR3 is TGTGCCACCAGCAGGGACACGGCGTTAGATGGTGAGCAGTACTTC.

The chain uses TRBV4-2 and TRBJ1-3, with TRBD1 identical over 7 bases. The V gene's germline CDR1 is LGHNA and CDR2 YNFKEQ. This CDR3 has 16 amino acids. V was pared by 0 bases and J by 2 bases, with 4 bases of the junction left unmatched. The CDR3 region is CASSQERQGAGNTIYF. For the CDR3, the DNA is TGTGCCAGCAGCCAAGAAAGGCAGGGGGCTGGAAACACCATATATTTT.

This clonotype was counted only a few times. This rearrangement joins TRBV30 to TRBJ2-3, with 9 nucleotides matching TRBD2. V was pared by 2 bases and J by 8 bases, with 11 bases of the junction left unmatched. This CDR3 comprises 15 residues. Germline CDR1 and CDR2: GTSNPN and SVGIG (reference sequence). In DNA, the CDR3 is TGTGCCTGGAGTACGATGCGGGAGGGCCGGGGTACGCAGTATTTT. This encodes CAWSTMREGRGTQYF.

This clonotype has just a few counts. This rearrangement joins TRBV30 to TRBJ2-3; 7 bases are shared with TRBD1. The V gene's germline CDR1 is GTSNPN and CDR2 SVGIG (reference sequence). This CDR3 has 15 amino acids. The V segment lost 2 bases and the J segment 1 base; nucleotides outside the gene matches: 6. The CDR3 reads CAWSLRGLGTDTQYF. For the CDR3, the DNA is TGTGCCTGGAGTTTAAGGGGGCTGGGCACAGATACGCAGTATTTT.

This clonotype was detected only a few times. The chain couples TRBV6-2 or TRBV6-3 to TRBJ2-7, with D tentatively TRBD2 (6 bases). Germline loops: CDR1 MNHEY, CDR2 SVGEGT. V lost 2 bases to trimming and J lost 7 bases, with 9 bases between them. CDR3 length equals 12 residues. The chain's CDR3 is CASSYPGGEQYF. The CDR3 DNA reads as TGTGCCAGCAGTTACCCTGGGGGGGAGCAGTACTTC.

The chain carries TRBV19 and TRBJ2-7; D unclear. Deletions cut 3 bases from V and 3 bases from J, with 15 bases between. CDR3 length: 15 amino acids. CDR1 LNHDA and CDR2 SQIVND come from the germline V gene (reference sequence). The CDR3 nucleotides read TGTGCCAGTAGTATCGCGGACCAGGCCTACTACGAGCAGTACTTC. This gives the protein CASSIADQAYYEQYF.

This clonotype showed up just a few times. The CDR3 DNA reads TGCGCCAGCAGCGAGTCGACAGCGAGCTCCTATAATTCACCCCTCCACTTT. Protein: CASSESTASSYNSPLHF. This chain connects TRBV5-1 to TRBJ1-6, with D tentatively TRBD1 (5 bases). The CDR3 is 17 residues long. Between the trimmed V and J ends, which lost 4 bases and 0 bases, there was a span of 14 bases. The germline CDR1 and CDR2 sequences are SGHRS and YFSETQ. The full variable domain, completed using reference TRBV5-1 and TRBJ1-6, is KAGVTQTPRYLIKTRGQQVTLSCSPISGHRSVSWYQQTPGQGLQFLFEYFSETQRNKGNFPGRFSGRQFSNSRSEMNVSTLELGDSALYLCASSESTASSYNSPLHFGNGTRLTVT.

This clonotype turned up a few times. The chain recombines TRBV18 with TRBJ2-2; tentative D call: TRBD2 (6 bases). Trimming left V 1 base short and J 1 base short, with 13 bases between. The CDR3 runs to 17 residues. CDR1 is KGHSH, CDR2 LQKENI, per germline. The CDR3 protein is CASSPQMEGQNTGELFF. CDR3 bases: TGTGCCAGCTCACCACAAATGGAGGGGCAGAACACCGGGGAGCTGTTTTTT.

The gene calls are TRBV6-2 or TRBV6-3 and TRBJ2-3; D is uncertain. V dropped 6 bases and J dropped 3 bases, with 10 bases sitting between them. This CDR3 has 13 amino acids. Germline CDR1 MNHEY, CDR2 SVGEGT. This CDR3 reads CASSPIRTDTQYF. The CDR3 DNA reads as TGTGCCAGCAGCCCCATTAGAACAGATACGCAGTATTTT.

The chain uses TRBV10-3 and TRBJ2-3; the D gene could be TRBD1 or TRBD2 (5 bases each). This CDR3 region has 14 residues. V was clipped by 8 bases and J by 1 base, with 13 bases between them. Germline CDR1 is ENHRY and CDR2 is SYGVKD. The CDR3 region is CAIGDLGGTDTQYF. The CDR3 DNA reads as TGTGCCATCGGGGACCTTGGTGGCACAGATACGCAGTATTTT.

This sequence joins TRBV28 and TRBJ2-7; TRBD1 matches at 7 bases. The V gene end was trimmed by 5 bases and the J gene end by 0 bases; junction bases not matched to a gene: 4. The length of the CDR3 is 14 residues. The germline CDR1 and CDR2 sequences are MDHEN and SYDVKM. The chain's CDR3 is CASSERGPSYEQYF. The DNA of the CDR3 is TGTGCCAGCAGTGAAAGGGGGCCCTCCTACGAGCAGTACTTC.

This clonotype was observed a few times. The chain links TRBV7-2 to TRBJ2-3, with unresolved D. V was clipped by 1 base and J by 3 bases, with 8 bases between them. CDR1 SGHTA and CDR2 FQGNSA come from the germline V gene. The CDR3 length is 14 residues. CDR3 loop: CASSLDRWTDTQYF. The CDR3 DNA is TGTGCCAGCAGCTTAGATCGTTGGACAGATACGCAGTATTTT.

The rearrangement links TRBV7-2 to TRBJ2-3, with D possibly matching TRBD2 (6 bases). Deletions cut 3 bases from V and 8 bases from J, with 12 bases between. From germline, CDR1 is SGHTA and CDR2 FQGNSA. The CDR3 consists of 13 residues. The CDR3 region has the DNA TGTGCCAGCAGCTTGGGGGGACGGGGTACGCAGTATTTT. The encoded protein is CASSLGGRGTQYF.

This clonotype was seen a few times. The V gene is TRBV30, the J gene TRBJ2-3; TRBD2 might be the D (5 bases). The CDR3 runs to 13 residues. From germline, CDR1 is GTSNPN and CDR2 SVGIG (reference sequence). The V end was cut by 0 bases, the J end by 6 bases, with 10 bases between. The CDR3 loop reads CAWSVNRGDTQYF. CDR3 in DNA: TGTGCCTGGAGTGTAAATCGCGGGGATACGCAGTATTTT.

The chain employs TRBV6-1 and TRBJ2-3, with 9 bases lining up with TRBD2. In germline, CDR1 is MNHNS, CDR2 SASEGT. The J segment lost 2 bases and the V segment lost 7 bases, leaving 16 bases of the junction unmatched. CDR3 size: 18 residues. CDR3 nucleotides: TGTGCCAGCAAGCAGGCGGTAGCGGGAGAGGTAATCACAGATACGCAGTATTTT. This encodes CASKQAVAGEVITDTQYF.

The V and J genes are TRBV5-4 and TRBJ2-3, with 8 bases that match TRBD2. J lost 0 bases, V lost 4 bases, and 4 bases had no gene match. The CDR3 runs 15 residues. Germline V gene data show CDR1 as SGHNT and CDR2 as YYREEE (reference sequence). This CDR3 is CASSREGSSTDTQYF. The CDR3 DNA reads TGTGCCAGCAGCCGGGAGGGCTCGAGCACAGATACGCAGTATTTT. Supplemented by reference TRBV5-4 and TRBJ2-3, the full variable domain reads ETGVTQSPTHLIKTRGQQVTLRCSSQSGHNTVSWYQQALGQGPQFIFQYYREEENGRGNFPPRFSGLQFPNYSSELNVNALELDDSALYLCASSREGSSTDTQYFGPGTRLTVL.

The CDR3 bases are TGCAGCGTACGGGACGGGAACACTGAAGCTTTCTTT. Amino acids: CSVRDGNTEAFF. V and J are TRBV29-1 and TRBJ1-1; D is possibly TRBD1 (5 bases). The CDR3 is made up of 12 amino acids. V lost 6 bases and J lost 1, with 9 bases in between. Germline V gives CDR1 SQVTM, CDR2 ANQGSEA. The variable domain in full, completed from reference TRBV29-1 and TRBJ1-1, reads SAVISQKPSRDICQRGTSLTIQCQVDSQVTMMFWYRQQPGQSLTLIATANQGSEATYESGFVIDKFPISRPNLTFSTLTVSNMSPEDSSIYLCSVRDGNTEAFFGQGTRLTVV.

This rearrangement joins TRBV10-3 to TRBJ2-2; 7 positions match TRBD1. CDR1 and CDR2 from the germline V gene are ENHRY and SYGVKD. The CDR3 is 16 amino acids. The trim removed 3 bases at V and 3 bases at J, leaving 7 bases unmatched. The CDR3 nucleotides read TGTGCCATCAGTGACTGGACAGGCCAACACACCGGGGAGCTGTTTTTT. Translating it yields CAISDWTGQHTGELFF.

This chain uses TRBV19 with TRBJ2-7, with TRBD2 as a possible D gene (6 bases). The germline V gene encodes CDR1 LNHDA and CDR2 SQIVND (reference sequence). The CDR3 totals 16 residues. V was shortened by 5 bases and J by 3 bases, with 20 bases between the two germline ends. Here the CDR3 reads CASSPFRASAVYEQYF. The CDR3 nucleotides are TGTGCCAGTAGTCCTTTTCGGGCTAGCGCCGTCTACGAGCAGTACTTC. The variable domain in full, completed from reference TRBV19 and TRBJ2-7, reads DGGITQSPKYLFRKEGQNVTLSCEQNLNHDAMYWYRQDPGQGLRLIYYSQIVNDFQKGDIAEGYSVSREKKESFPLTVTSAQKNPTAFYLCASSPFRASAVYEQYFGPGTRLTVT.

The chain uses TRBV7-3 and TRBJ2-7; D unclear. Germline CDR1 and CDR2: SGHTA and FQGTGA. CDR3 size: 13 residues. Trimming shortened V by 4 bases and J by 7 bases, and 14 bases separated the two germline ends. The CDR3 DNA reads TGTGCCAGCAGCTCCCAACCCAACGAGGAGCAGTACTTC. This sequence encodes CASSSQPNEEQYF.

CDR3 residues: CASKLAGATYEQYF. CDR3 DNA: TGTGCCAGCAAACTAGCGGGAGCCACCTACGAGCAGTACTTC. The V gene is TRBV12-3 or TRBV12-4, the J gene TRBJ2-7, with 11 bases lining up with TRBD2. V trimming: 7 bases; J trimming: 2 bases; junction bases outside the gene matches: 4. CDR3 length equals 14 residues.

The genes are TRBV12-3 or TRBV12-4 and TRBJ1-5; D is perhaps TRBD1 (5 bases). V was clipped by 5 bases and J by 3 bases, with 11 bases between them. The CDR3 is 14 amino acids. The chain's CDR3 is CASSPLGANQPQHF. Here the CDR3 DNA reads TGTGCCAGCAGTCCCCTTGGGGCCAATCAGCCCCAGCATTTT.

This chain joins TRBV2 and TRBJ2-1, with 10 bases aligning to TRBD1. CDR3 length equals 17 residues. With V trimmed by 6 bases and J by 4 bases, 12 bases remained unmatched. Germline V gene lookup returns CDR1 SNHLY and CDR2 FYNNEI. CDR3 nucleotides: TGTGCCAGCAGGTCAGGGACAGGGGAGGCACTATACAATGAGCAGTTCTTC. The encoded protein is CASRSGTGEALYNEQFF.

This sequence joins TRBV20-1 and TRBJ1-6; D is ambiguous. V was cut by 8 bases and J by 7 bases, with 15 bases left in between. The germline CDR1 and CDR2 sequences are DFQATT and SNEGSKA (reference sequence). This CDR3 has 13 residues. Here the CDR3 reads CSILEARNSPLHF. In nucleotides, the CDR3 is TGCAGTATTCTAGAGGCGCGGAATTCACCCCTCCACTTT.

V and J are TRBV10-3 and TRBJ1-4, with 9 bases that match TRBD1. CDR3 length: 13 residues. Per the germline V gene, CDR1 is ENHRY and CDR2 is SYGVKD. V trimming: 6 bases; J trimming: 5 bases; junction bases outside the gene matches: 1. The chain's CDR3 is CAIRGTGNEKLFF. CDR3 nucleotides: TGTGCCATCAGGGGGACAGGGAATGAAAAACTGTTTTTT.

This clonotype turned up a few times. The V and J genes are TRBV6-2 or TRBV6-3 and TRBJ2-7, with 9 positions matching TRBD1. The germline V gene encodes CDR1 MNHEY and CDR2 SVGEGT. The CDR3 sequence is 16 residues long. The trim removed 4 bases at V and 3 bases at J, leaving 10 bases unmatched. CDR3 nucleotide sequence: TGTGCCAGCAGTTGGACAGGGGACCTACCTAACTACGAGCAGTACTTC. Translation gives CASSWTGDLPNYEQYF.

This clonotype was picked up a small number of times. This sequence joins TRBV28 and TRBJ2-1, with a tentative D call TRBD1 (6 bases). V dropped 4 bases and J dropped 7 bases, with 20 bases sitting between them. CDR3 length: 16 residues. CDR1 and CDR2 (germline): MDHEN, SYDVKM. In nucleotides, the CDR3 is TGTGCCAGCAGTTCCACGCCGGGACACAAAAAGAATGAGCAGTTCTTC. Amino acids: CASSSTPGHKKNEQFF.